Following are 8 T cell receptor beta chains from one sample sequenced in a study of blood T cell repertoires in COVID-19. Assay used: immunoSEQ multiplex PCR; TCRdb lists only in-frame clones, some missing. The sample includes over 200,000 clones, almost 85% seen only once; the top ten take approximately 16%. Sequencing was done on a sample of PBMCs or T cells enriched from blood (not recorded which). These receptors all stem from a man in his forties who had recovered from COVID-19.

The V call is TRBV28, the J call TRBJ1-2; maybe TRBD1 (5 bases). V was clipped by 5 bases and J by 2 bases, with 12 bases between them. Germline V gene data show CDR1 as MDHEN and CDR2 as SYDVKM. This CDR3 is built from 14 residues. For the CDR3, the DNA is TGTGCCAGCAGTCCCCCGACAGCAAACTATGGCTACACCTTC. Its protein is CASSPPTANYGYTF.

V and J are TRBV5-6 and TRBJ2-3; 8 nucleotides line up with TRBD2. The trim removed 2 bases at V and 2 bases at J, leaving 4 bases unmatched. The CDR3 is made up of 15 amino acids. Germline V gene lookup returns CDR1 SGHDT and CDR2 YYEEEE. The CDR3 here is CASSFPGGITDTQYF. DNA for the CDR3: TGTGCCAGCAGCTTCCCGGGGGGGATCACAGATACGCAGTATTTT.

V usage is TRBV4-1 and J usage is TRBJ1-5, with D uncertain. V gave up 3 bases and J gave up 3 bases, with 12 bases separating them. CDR3 length equals 15 residues. Germline-derived CDR1 and CDR2 are MGHRA and YSYEKL. The CDR3 nucleotides are TGCGCCAGCAGCCATGAGAGCAGGTTCAATCAGCCCCAGCATTTT. Amino acids: CASSHESRFNQPQHF.

The chain joins TRBV24-1 to TRBJ2-2; 11 nucleotides line up with TRBD2. J lost 8 bases, V lost 4 bases, and 8 bases had no gene match. CDR1 and CDR2 (germline): KGHDR, SFDVKD. The CDR3 spans 16 residues. The CDR3: CATSDPGLAVIGELFF. In DNA form, the CDR3 reads TGTGCCACCAGTGACCCGGGACTAGCGGTAATTGGGGAGCTGTTTTTT.

This clone was counted only a few times. The chain employs TRBV28 and TRBJ1-5, with D perhaps TRBD1 (6 bases). CDR1 MDHEN and CDR2 SYDVKM come from the germline V gene. This CDR3 spans 14 amino acids. Trimming stripped 3 bases from V and 4 bases from J, with 10 bases between. The CDR3 sequence: CASSFAGANQPQHF. DNA of the CDR3: TGTGCCAGCAGTTTCGCGGGGGCGAATCAGCCCCAGCATTTT.

V usage is TRBV4-2 and J usage is TRBJ2-1; maybe TRBD2 (6 bases). The CDR3 sequence is 15 residues long. Trimming left V 0 bases short and J 3 bases short, with 9 bases between. CDR1 and CDR2 from the germline V gene are LGHNA and YNFKEQ. The CDR3 DNA follows: TGTGCCAGCAGCCAAGAAGGGCGGGACTACAATGAGCAGTTCTTC. Translation: CASSQEGRDYNEQFF.

The rearrangement uses TRBV19 and TRBJ1-4; unclear D gene. Germline V lookup: CDR1 LNHDA, CDR2 SQIVND (reference sequence). This CDR3 has 9 amino acids. The CDR3 loop reads CGGLEKLFF. CDR3 nucleotide sequence: TGTGGTGGCCTTGAAAAACTGTTTTTT.

The chain joins TRBV5-4 to TRBJ2-2; weak D call: TRBD1 (5 bases). Germline values: CDR1 SGHNT, CDR2 YYREEE (reference sequence). The V end lost 3 bases, the J end lost 4 bases, and 16 bases lay between the germline ends. The CDR3 loop spans 16 amino acids. The CDR3 nucleotides are TGTGCCAGCAGCTCGACAGTTTTATGGGGCACCGGGGAGCTGTTTTTT. Translating gives CASSSTVLWGTGELFF.